Given below is one TCR beta chain in context. The antigen is undetermined. CDR3 length: 14 amino acids. Germline V CDR1 and CDR2: SNHLY, FYNNEI. V was pared by 6 bases and J by 1 base, with 5 bases of the junction left unmatched. Library construction for TCR beta used iRepertoire HTBI primers and Arm-PCR of CDR3 regions. From the multiplex PCR reads, TCRdb called clonotypes with MiXCR, one entry per CDR3 protein. The table has under 800,000 distinct CDR3 sequences, roughly 15% seen once; the top ten hold about 18%. This specimen belongs to a study of regulatory T cells in long-lasting Graves disease. As for the study in general: Under 3 months of antithyroid drugs had been taken by newly diagnosed Graves' patients.

Overall study results and limits: With persistent disease, TRBV28, TRBJ1-2 and TRBJ2-5 were the favored segments.

Time point of the sample: newly diagnosed GD, antithyroid drugs for less than 3 months. RNA from PBMCs was the source of the TCR library. The same data also contributed to another study, on T cells in Graves' hyperthyroidism and ophthalmopathy. Per that study: Hyperthyroidism, newly diagnosed and lasting under 2 months, affected patients aged 18 to 65. Ophthalmopathy was distinguished from stable hyperthyroidism by 13 V-J signatures.

The receptor's source is a young woman with Graves disease. J is TRBJ1-1 and V is TRBV2, with 7 bases that match TRBD1. Sequenced material: peripheral blood mononuclear cells (PBMCs), taken at new diagnosis, from a patient treated with antithyroid drugs. CDR3 region: CASRRQGENTEAFF. CDR3 coding DNA: TGTGCCAGCAGACGACAGGGAGAGAACACTGAAGCTTTCTTT.